The 16 T cell receptor beta chains listed next were all sequenced from one sample in a study of cytomegalovirus exposure and HLA in healthy donors. Primers for the PCR totalled 60 Vbeta and 13 Jbeta. Libraries were prepared by immunoSEQ multiplex PCR; TCRdb keeps only in-frame clonotypes and omits some of them. This sample has fewer than 110,000 clones, with roughly 80% found just once. The specimen was PBMCs. The receptors were sampled from a man in his fifties or sixties in good health and CMV-seropositive.

V usage is TRBV5-1 and J usage is TRBJ2-5; TRBD2 is a possible D gene (6 bases). The J call may be mistaken, given a closer DNA end match to TRBJ2-7. The CDR3 totals 17 residues. From germline, CDR1 is SGHRS and CDR2 YFSETQ. CDR3 sequence reads: CASSLGRDSSRYYEQYF. The CDR3 coding sequence is TGCGCCAGCAGCTTGGGACGGGACTCTTCTCGGTACTACGAGCAGTACTTC.

The chain recombines TRBV7-6 with TRBJ2-2; TRBD1 agrees at 9 bases. V dropped 4 bases and J dropped 3; count of bases not matched to a gene: 15. CDR1 SGHVS and CDR2 FNYEAQ come from the germline V gene. The CDR3 consists of 19 residues. In DNA form, the CDR3 reads TGTGCCAGCAGCTCAAGACCCGGGACAGGGCAATCTCACACCGGGGAGCTGTTTTTT. This encodes CASSSRPGTGQSHTGELFF.

The chain is built from TRBV4-1 and TRBJ2-7, with D possibly matching TRBD2 (6 bases). This CDR3 is 15 amino acids long. The V gene lost 3 bases and the J gene lost 5 bases, with 17 bases spanning the gap. The germline CDR1 and CDR2 sequences are MGHRA and YSYEKL. The CDR3 coding sequence is TGCGCCAGCAGCCATCGACTAGGGGCGTTAAACGAGCAGTACTTC. This codes for CASSHRLGALNEQYF.

On this clone itself: At one boundary the junction diverges from the germline segment, which might be a read error. The rearrangement joins TRBV5-6 to TRBJ2-2, with D perhaps matching TRBD2 (6 bases). CDR3 length equals 16 residues. Germline CDR1 and CDR2: SGHDT and YYEEEE. CDR3 sequence reads: CASSLGRGSSVGELFF. CDR3 coding DNA: TGTGCCAGCAGCTTGGGTCGGGGGTCATCAGTCGGGGAGCTATTTTTT.

This clone has just a few counts. The V and J genes are TRBV30 and TRBJ1-6; 10 bases are shared with TRBD1. This CDR3 comprises 18 residues. Germline values: CDR1 GTSNPN, CDR2 SVGIG (reference sequence). Trimming cost V 3 bases and J 2 bases; bases outside gene matches: 10. The CDR3 DNA reads as TGTGCCTGGAGACCGAATGACAGGGGGCATCCCTATAATTCACCCCTCCACTTT. Translation: CAWRPNDRGHPYNSPLHF.

The rearrangement uses TRBV10-1 and TRBJ2-1, with 11 bases lining up with TRBD2. The V gene's germline CDR1 is WNHNN and CDR2 SYGVQD (reference sequence). This CDR3 is built from 17 residues. The V and J ends lost 3 bases and 1 base, in that order; junction bases with no gene match: 5. CDR3 DNA: TGCGCCAGCAGTGATAGCGGGAGGGCCGGGTCCTACAATGAGCAGTTCTTC. Translation gives CASSDSGRAGSYNEQFF.

The gene calls are TRBV28 and TRBJ2-1; 7 nucleotides match TRBD1. The CDR3 has 12 residues. V was clipped by 7 bases and J by 8 bases; unmatched bases: 5. From germline, CDR1 is MDHEN and CDR2 SYDVKM. The CDR3 protein is CASNNRGYEQFF. As DNA, the CDR3 is TGTGCCAGCAACAACAGGGGTTATGAGCAGTTCTTC.

The chain carries TRBV27 and TRBJ2-1, with TRBD2 identical over 12 bases. The CDR3 loop spans 16 amino acids. V was clipped by 2 bases and J by 3 bases; unmatched bases: 2. Germline CDR1 MNHEY, CDR2 SMNVEV (reference sequence). The CDR3, as DNA: TGTGCCAGCAGTTTACTGACTAGCGGGAGCTACAATGAGCAGTTCTTC. Its translation: CASSLLTSGSYNEQFF.

The rearrangement links TRBV10-3 to TRBJ2-1, with a possible D match to TRBD1 (6 bases). V was cut by 11 bases and J by 7 bases, with 18 bases left in between. In germline, CDR1 is ENHRY, CDR2 SYGVKD. This CDR3 region has 13 residues. The CDR3 DNA is TGTGCCTCTGTCAGGGGCGGGTGGAATGAGCAGTTCTTC. As protein: CASVRGGWNEQFF.

The chain joins TRBV27 to TRBJ1-5; weak D call: TRBD1 (6 bases). CDR3 size: 13 residues. V lost 5 bases to trimming and J lost 7 bases, with 12 bases between them. The germline gives CDR1 MNHEY, CDR2 SMNVEV (reference sequence). The CDR3 region is CASSQTGGQPQHF. CDR3 nucleotide sequence: TGTGCCAGCAGTCAGACAGGAGGACAGCCCCAGCATTTT.

V and J are TRBV19 and TRBJ2-1; possible D gene TRBD2, 6 bases. Germline V gene sequence: CDR1 LNHDA, CDR2 SQIVND (reference sequence). V dropped 7 bases and J dropped 7 bases, with 14 bases sitting between them. The CDR3 is 13 residues long. CDR3 sequence reads: CASTRREENEQFF. The CDR3 DNA follows: TGTGCCAGTACAAGAAGGGAGGAGAATGAGCAGTTCTTC.

This chain joins TRBV25-1 and TRBJ2-3, with 7 bases that match TRBD2. V was pared by 7 bases and J by 2 bases, with 12 bases of the junction left unmatched. The CDR3 contains 16 residues. Per germline, CDR1 MGHDK and CDR2 SYGVNS. In DNA form, the CDR3 reads TGTGCCAGCACACTGGGGGTAGCGGGTCTCACAGATACGCAGTATTTT. Its translation: CASTLGVAGLTDTQYF.

About this clone itself: Other DNA sequences in the sample encode the same CDR3. The CDR3 reads CASSLGQGETDTQYF. CDR3 nucleotide sequence: TGCGCCAGCAGCTTAGGACAGGGTGAAACAGATACGCAGTATTTT. The chain combines TRBV5-1 with TRBJ2-3; TRBD1 agrees at 8 bases. V lost 2 bases to trimming and J lost 3 bases; unmatched junction nucleotides: 5. The CDR3 loop spans 15 amino acids. From germline, CDR1 is SGHRS and CDR2 YFSETQ.

The CDR3 coding sequence is TGTGCCTGTAAAACCGGGACTAGCATTGGCACAGATACGCAGTATTTT. Translated, it gives CACKTGTSIGTDTQYF. J is TRBJ2-3 and V is TRBV30; 9 positions agree with TRBD2. The CDR3 runs 16 residues. Germline V lookup: CDR1 GTSNPN, CDR2 SVGIG (reference sequence). With 6 bases clipped from V and 1 base from J, the junction kept 11 bases outside the gene matches.

This clone was counted a few times. The chain uses TRBV9 and TRBJ2-1; 12 bases align to TRBD1. Germline CDR1 and CDR2: SGDLS and YYNGEE. The CDR3 totals 16 residues. V shed 4 bases and J 8 bases; nucleotides not matched to a gene: 10. The CDR3 DNA is TGTGCCAGCAGCTCTGCGGGGACAGGGGGCATGGATGAGCAGTTCTTC. It yields the protein CASSSAGTGGMDEQFF.

This clone was seen a single time. V usage is TRBV15 and J usage is TRBJ2-7; 8 nucleotides agree with TRBD2. The germline gives CDR1 LNHNV, CDR2 YYDKDF (reference sequence). V lost 5 bases, J lost 3 bases, and 6 bases stayed unmatched. The CDR3 is made up of 14 amino acids. DNA for the CDR3: TGTGCCACCAGCTGGGGGACTAGAGTCTACGAGCAGTACTTC. Amino acids: CATSWGTRVYEQYF.